This entry is about one T cell receptor (beta chain). TCRdb keeps only in-frame clones here, not all; method: immunoSEQ multiplex PCR. The sample has roughly 190,000 clones; approximately 72% are singletons. The germline V gene has CDR1 MGHDK and CDR2 SYGVNS. The CDR3 runs to 15 residues. V was shortened by 2 bases and J by 4 bases, with 15 bases between the two germline ends. This record belongs to a study of cytotoxic CD8 clonotypes in ibrutinib-treated CLL. The origin of this receptor is a human donor with chronic lymphocytic leukemia. Here the sequenced sample was PBMCs, taken after 24 months of ibrutinib treatment. The chain recombines TRBV25-1 with TRBJ2-7, with D unresolved. The CDR3 spells CASSETGAELYEQYF. The CDR3, as DNA: TGTGCCAGCAGTGAAACTGGAGCAGAACTTTACGAGCAGTACTTC.